One TCR beta chain is described in this entry. Its specificity is not known. These data belong to a study of cytomegalovirus exposure and HLA in healthy donors. The study, taken as a whole, reports: Per published accounts, TCR beta sequences correctly predicted the HLA-A and HLA-B alleles of most subjects. Several of the most significant clusters appeared, in a later analysis, to be linked to common viral pathogens. The classifier, whose performance was assessed in both the original and validation cohorts, reportedly diagnosed cytomegalovirus status with high specificity and sensitivity.

V was cut by 2 bases and J by 4 bases, with 17 bases left in between. The CDR3 is 16 residues long. Germline CDR1 SGHAT, CDR2 FQNNGV. PCR employed 60 Vbeta and 13 Jbeta primers. Sequencing was performed with immunoSEQ multiplex PCR; in TCRdb, only in-frame clones are kept and a portion is missing. The sample lists 120,000 or so clones, more than 65% occurring once. The material sequenced was PBMCs. The sequence was collected from a man between 18 and 35 years old in good health and CMV-seropositive. The chain combines TRBV11-2 with TRBJ1-2; maybe TRBD1 (5 bases). DNA for the CDR3: TGTGCCAGCAGCTTAAATAGGGTAGGGGCAGGCTATGGCTACACCTTC. This encodes CASSLNRVGAGYGYTF. Full variable domain (missing parts from reference TRBV11-2 and TRBJ1-2): EAGVAQSPRYKIIEKRQSVAFWCNPISGHATLYWYQQILGQGPKLLIQFQNNGVVDDSQLPKDRFSAERLKGVDSTLKIQPAKLEDSAVYLCASSLNRVGAGYGYTFGSGTRLTVV.